This entry lists 20 T cell receptor beta chains sequenced from one sample in a study of Graves' ophthalmopathy and Graves' hyperthyroidism. Amplification of the TCR beta CDR3 regions used RNA transcripts (as template). An initial RT-PCR round employing HTBI primers preceded a second-round multiplex PCR. TCRdb re-derived calls from the multiplex PCR reads in MiXCR, one entry per CDR3 protein. This table has about 600,000 distinct CDR3 sequences, approximately 35% appearing once. The sample was peripheral blood or thyroid tissue (not recorded which). The origin of the receptors is an adult man with Graves' hyperthyroidism.

This clonotype appeared many times. J is TRBJ1-5 and V is TRBV6-5; D is uncertain. Germline lookup yields CDR1 MNHEY and CDR2 SVGAGI. V was cut by 6 bases and J by 0 bases, with 12 bases left in between. This CDR3 is built from 15 residues. CDR3 DNA: TGTGCCAGCAGGGGCAGCCATAATAGCAATCAGCCCCAGCATTTT. Protein product: CASRGSHNSNQPQHF.

This clonotype appeared many times. This chain links TRBV6-5 with TRBJ1-1; D is perhaps TRBD1 (5 bases). Trimming stripped 6 bases from V and 3 bases from J, with 17 bases between. This CDR3 spans 15 amino acids. Germline CDR1 MNHEY, CDR2 SVGAGI. CDR3 DNA sequence: TGTGCCAGCAGCCTCGGGGGGTGGATCGACACTGAAGCTTTCTTT. This codes for CASSLGGWIDTEAFF.

Ten or more counts support this clonotype. V is TRBV5-1 and J is TRBJ1-1, with 9 bases fitting TRBD1. Trimming at V came to 5 bases and at J to 2 bases, leaving 4 bases not matched to a gene. Germline V gene lookup returns CDR1 SGHRS and CDR2 YFSETQ. The CDR3 spans 14 residues. The DNA of the CDR3 is TGCGCCAGCAGGATGGGACAGGGTAACACTGAAGCTTTCTTT. Amino acid sequence: CASRMGQGNTEAFF.

This clonotype was seen ten or more times. The chain joins TRBV7-2 to TRBJ2-7, with 8 nucleotides matching TRBD2. Germline CDR1 SGHTA, CDR2 FQGNSA. The CDR3 has 14 amino acids. Trimming cost V 3 bases and J 3 bases; bases outside gene matches: 4. In nucleotides, the CDR3 is TGTGCCAGCAGCTTTAGCGGGGAGGGCTACGAGCAGTACTTC. This sequence encodes CASSFSGEGYEQYF.

The J gene is TRBJ2-3, the V gene TRBV14; TRBD1 might be the D (6 bases). The CDR3 runs 17 residues. V dropped 0 bases and J dropped 2 bases, with 15 bases sitting between them. Germline CDR1 reads SGHDN; CDR2 reads FVKESK. The CDR3 coding sequence is TGTGCCAGCAGCCAAGAAGGACGGGACACTTACACAGATACGCAGTATTTT. This sequence encodes CASSQEGRDTYTDTQYF.

This clonotype was seen at least ten times. This chain uses TRBV20-1 with TRBJ1-2, with TRBD1 as a possible D gene (5 bases). Trimming removed 4 bases at V and 0 bases at J, with 12 bases between. Germline assignment: CDR1 DFQATT and CDR2 SNEGSKA (reference sequence). This CDR3 is 14 amino acids long. DNA for the CDR3: TGCAGTGCTACAGGGAGAAGCACTAACTATGGCTACACCTTC. Amino acid sequence: CSATGRSTNYGYTF.

This rearrangement joins TRBV25-1 to TRBJ2-3; 10 nucleotides align to TRBD1. The CDR3 runs to 17 residues. Looked up from germline, CDR1 is MGHDK and CDR2 is SYGVNS. V shed 6 bases and J 5 bases; nucleotides not matched to a gene: 14. CDR3 sequence reads: CASSQDTRDRGLDTQYF. CDR3 nucleotide sequence: TGTGCCAGCAGCCAAGATACTCGGGACAGGGGCCTAGATACGCAGTATTTT.

This clonotype was picked up many times. The chain couples TRBV7-6 to TRBJ1-1; D is unresolved. Germline lookup yields CDR1 SGHVS and CDR2 FNYEAQ. V was clipped by 5 bases and J by 0 bases, with 7 bases between them. This CDR3 contains 13 residues. The CDR3 DNA reads as TGTGCCAGCAGCGCTGACCTGAACACTGAAGCTTTCTTT. Amino acids: CASSADLNTEAFF. The full variable domain, completed using reference TRBV7-6 and TRBJ1-1, is GAGVSQSPRYKVTKRGQDVALRCDPISGHVSLYWYRQALGQGPEFLTYFNYEAQQDKSGLPNDRFSAERPEGSISTLTIQRTEQRDSAMYRCASSADLNTEAFFGQGTRLTVV.

This sequence joins TRBV15 and TRBJ1-2; 7 bases align to TRBD1. J lost 3 bases, V lost 3 bases, and 4 bases had no gene match. This CDR3 comprises 14 residues. In germline, CDR1 is LNHNV, CDR2 YYDKDF (reference sequence). The CDR3 loop is CATSSTDRDYGYTF. In nucleotides, the CDR3 is TGTGCCACCAGCAGCACCGACAGGGACTATGGCTACACCTTC.

This clonotype occurred many times. The genes are TRBV7-9 and TRBJ2-2; TRBD1 matches at 7 bases. Germline CDR1 SEHNR, CDR2 FQNEAQ (reference sequence). Germline trimming cut 4 bases from V and 1 base from J; bases unmatched to any gene: 6. The CDR3 consists of 16 residues. CDR3 coding DNA: TGTGCCAGCAGCTCATCGGGACAGCAGAACACCGGGGAGCTGTTTTTT. The encoded protein is CASSSSGQQNTGELFF. Using reference TRBV7-9 and TRBJ2-2 for the parts outside the CDR3, the full variable domain is DTGVSQNPRHKITKRGQNVTFRCDPISEHNRLYWYRQTLGQGPEFLTYFQNEAQLEKSRLLSDRFSAERPKGSFSTLEIQRTEQGDSAMYLCASSSSGQQNTGELFFGEGSRLTVL.

Many counts were recorded for this clonotype. The chain carries TRBV5-6 and TRBJ2-5; 9 bases line up with TRBD2. Germline CDR1 is SGHDT and CDR2 is YYEEEE. The CDR3 covers 15 residues. J gave up 4 bases and V 4 bases, and 8 bases lay outside the gene matches. The CDR3 loop reads CASSRKREAAETQYF. CDR3 sequence (DNA): TGTGCCAGCAGCCGTAAGCGGGAGGCAGCAGAGACCCAGTACTTC.

This clonotype was observed a single time. This chain connects TRBV7-9 to TRBJ2-7; D may be TRBD1 (6 bases). V lost 5 bases to trimming and J lost 7 bases, with 12 bases between them. This CDR3 region has 12 residues. Germline CDR1 reads SEHNR; CDR2 reads FQNEAQ (reference sequence). In DNA, the CDR3 is TGTGCCAGCAGCCGTCGGGACAATGAGCAGTACTTC. Amino acid sequence: CASSRRDNEQYF. The whole variable domain, filled in from reference TRBV7-9 and TRBJ2-7, reads DTGVSQNPRHKITKRGQNVTFRCDPISEHNRLYWYRQTLGQGPEFLTYFQNEAQLEKSRLLSDRFSAERPKGSFSTLEIQRTEQGDSAMYLCASSRRDNEQYFGPGTRLTVT.

V gene TRBV7-2 combines with J gene TRBJ2-2, with 10 positions matching TRBD2. Unmatched junction bases numbered 19, after V lost 5 bases and J lost 7 bases. Germline CDR1 and CDR2: SGHTA and FQGNSA. The CDR3 consists of 19 residues. Here the CDR3 reads CASSTPRGTSALMNGELFF. The DNA of the CDR3 is TGTGCCAGCAGCACCCCCCGGGGGACTAGCGCGCTCATGAACGGGGAGCTGTTTTTT.

This chain connects TRBV20-1 to TRBJ2-7, with 8 positions matching TRBD1. The CDR3 is 12 residues long. The V gene's germline CDR1 is DFQATT and CDR2 SNEGSKA (reference sequence). The CDR3 protein is CGQGRNSYEQYF. In DNA, the CDR3 is TGCGGACAGGGACGTAACTCCTACGAGCAGTACTTC.

This clonotype appeared many times. This chain uses TRBV7-2 with TRBJ2-5; 7 bases fit TRBD2. The length of the CDR3 is 14 residues. The V gene end was trimmed by 4 bases and the J gene end by 4 bases; junction bases not matched to a gene: 6. Germline-derived CDR1 and CDR2 are SGHTA and FQGNSA. The CDR3 nucleotides are TGTGCCAGCAGCTCCGGGACTAAGGGAGAGACCCAGTACTTC. The encoded protein is CASSSGTKGETQYF.

The gene calls are TRBV29-1 and TRBJ1-1; weak D call: TRBD1 (5 bases). The germline CDR1 and CDR2 sequences are SQVTM and ANQGSEA. Trimming left V 4 bases short and J 4 bases short, with 22 bases between. The CDR3 contains 16 residues. CDR3 protein: CSVGGGVGAPGTEAFF. As DNA, the CDR3 is TGCAGCGTTGGGGGGGGAGTCGGGGCCCCGGGCACTGAAGCTTTCTTT.

The chain has TRBV5-1 and TRBJ1-2; D is perhaps TRBD1 (5 bases). The CDR3 totals 13 residues. Germline values: CDR1 SGHRS, CDR2 YFSETQ. Trimming took off 1 base at V and 12 bases at J, with 16 bases between the two ends. CDR3 sequence: CASSLWGTSGDTF. CDR3 nucleotide sequence: TGCGCCAGCAGCTTGTGGGGGACTAGCGGAGACACCTTC.

V gene TRBV7-8 combines with J gene TRBJ1-5, with D hard to call. The CDR3 contains 13 residues. The germline V and J ends were trimmed by 0 bases and 10 bases, with 10 bases remaining between them. Germline CDR1 and CDR2: SGHVS and FQNEAQ. The CDR3: CASSLAPNSPQHF. CDR3 DNA sequence: TGTGCCAGCAGCTTAGCGCCGAATTCACCCCAGCATTTT.

The chain has TRBV10-3 and TRBJ2-3, with D possibly TRBD2 on 6 matching bases. The CDR3 extends over 18 amino acids. V was trimmed by 6 bases and J by 4 bases, leaving 26 bases between them. Germline CDR1 is ENHRY and CDR2 is SYGVKD. The CDR3 protein is CAISRVWSSVTKADTQYF. The CDR3 DNA reads TGTGCCATCAGCCGTGTCTGGTCTAGCGTTACGAAGGCAGATACGCAGTATTTT.

This clonotype was seen ten or more times. V gene TRBV24-1 combines with J gene TRBJ1-5; D is possibly TRBD1 (6 bases). This CDR3 spans 14 amino acids. The germline V gene encodes CDR1 KGHDR and CDR2 SFDVKD. V lost 3 bases to trimming and J lost 3 bases, with 8 bases between them. Written as DNA, the CDR3 is TGTGCCACCAGTGATCGGGACATCAATCAGCCCCAGCATTTT. This sequence encodes CATSDRDINQPQHF.